This T cell receptor (beta chain) was recorded in a study of T cell responses to AZD1222 COVID-19 vaccine (dated by TCRdb to 2020 to 2023). Regarding the complete study: Because spike-specific TCR depth and breadth did not differ between the two schedules, AZD1222 recipients who got a second dose at roughly 4 weeks were pooled with those who got a second dose at roughly 12 weeks. Trial participants were enrolled into age subgroups of 18-55, 56-69 and 70-plus years, which contained approximately 150, 28 and 58 TCR-sequenced participants, respectively. A total of 230 to 250 trial participants underwent TCR sequencing, of whom 200 to 220 received two doses of AZD1222 and about 25 received two doses of the MenACWY control vaccine.

The investigation overall reported the following: Vaccine-associated CD4 TCRs spanned the whole spike protein, with dominant responses in regions 160-218 and 743-854. In the small 56-69-year group, the increase in depth fell short of significance, most likely because of low power. Nearly half of unique spike-specific TCRs reportedly recognized epitopes outside regions mutated in the B.1.351 and B.1.1.7 variants. Only five to seven AZD1222 recipients were SARS-CoV-2 seropositive at baseline, limiting conclusions about previously exposed vaccinees. Participants were mostly white British, with more females than males. The authors suggested clonal diversity may have been underestimated. No day 14 peak-response samples were available, so repertoires were characterized only after the peak T cell response. A significant rise in spike-specific TCR breadth and depth was observed after two AZD1222 doses relative to day 0 and relative to MenACWY recipients.

Remarks on this clone: Its antigen is still unknown. Nothing much larger sits one base from this clone, and base qualities are not available.

The sample's time point, from its label and the paper: baseline before first vaccination. Vaccinee samples were obtained from the UK trials COV001 and COV002, which included a single-blind randomized controlled phase 2/3 trial of AZD1222 (ChAdOx1 nCoV-19) in healthy adults. Trial participant PBMC samples were collected at day 0 and day 28 after the second dose for TCRbeta chain sequencing. The CDR3 regions of human TCRbeta chains were analyzed by immunosequencing. In the authors' own workflow: TCRs in the repertoires were matched against a reference library of SARS-CoV-2-specific TCRs that had been generated with the MIRA antigen-specificity platform. Breadth was defined as the fraction of unique TCRs that were SARS-CoV-2-associated, and depth was defined as the fraction of total T cells that were SARS-CoV-2-associated. Using the MIRA data, every spike-specific TCR was mapped to the spike region that the TCR reacted to and assigned to either a CD4 or a CD8 class. Log10-transformed breadth and depth values were compared by one-way ANOVA with Sidak's multiple comparisons tests. Held by TCRdb, this immuneACCESS table contains in-frame sequences only and omits some clones. Under half of the omission traces to an unresolved V gene where checked; the cause of the rest is unknown. V and J calls and clone size are as listed in that table; D and trimming were resolved from the DNA. The sample yields approximately 100,000 clones; 90% were counted once. The top ten clones comprise about 5% of the sample.

Sequencing used peripheral blood, obtained on day 0 of AZD1222 vaccination. This TCR derives from an adult in good health.

Read as DNA, the sequence is TGTGCCAGCAGCTCCCGGACAGGGAGGGAGCAGTACTTC. The encoded protein is CASSSRTGREQYF. The sequence is built from TRBV13 and TRBJ2-7; TRBD1 agrees with 8 junctional bases. CDR1 is given as PRHDT and CDR2 as FYEKMQ, both from the germline V gene (reference sequence). The germline V and J ends show losses of 4 bases and 7 bases respectively, and no gene match explains 6 bases of the junction. The CDR3 goes from the cysteine to the phenylalanine over 13 residues. The sequence is cut down to CDR3 DNA, 39 bases in frame from base 1. The reference TRBV13 and TRBJ2-7 proteins fill in what lies around the CDR3, so the full variable domain reads AAGVIQSPRHLIKEKRETATLKCYPIPRHDTVYWYQQGPGQDPQFLISFYEKMQSDKGSIPDRFSAQQFSDYHSELNMSSLELGDSALYFCASSSRTGREQYFGPGTRLTVT.